The 19 T cell receptor beta chains given below trace back to one sample, sequenced in a study of blood T cells in healthy people across ages. Through a sample-barcoded 5' primer and a J-beta primer mix, a second PCR was run for roughly 7 to 12 cycles. TCRdb fed the 5' RACE reads into MiXCR, producing one record per CDR3 protein. Here the sample spans about 1.8 million distinct CDR3 sequences, around half being singletons. Sample: blood. These receptor sequences come from a woman aged 40 to 49 in good health.

Remarks on this clonotype: This may come from a read error, since a much larger clone is one base off. The chain recombines TRBV29-1 with TRBJ2-7; a possible D gene is TRBD1 (6 bases). CDR1 is SQVTM and CDR2 is ANQGSEA in the germline V gene. This CDR3 has 11 amino acids. The CDR3 spells CSAGQSYEQCF. CDR3 bases: TGCAGCGCTGGACAGAGCTACGAGCAGTGCTTC.

Only a few counts were recorded for this clonotype. The chain recombines TRBV29-1 with TRBJ2-1; D unclear. The CDR3 runs to 14 residues. Trimming took 4 bases from V and 1 from J, leaving 11 bases between them. Germline lookup yields CDR1 SQVTM and CDR2 ANQGSEA. CDR3 nucleotides: TGCAGCGTTGTAGGGTCCTCTTCCTACAATGAGCAGTTCTTC. Residues: CSVVGSSSYNEQFF.

This sequence joins TRBV9 and TRBJ2-1; TRBD2 might be the D (6 bases). Trimming took 0 bases from V and 5 from J, leaving 12 bases between them. Germline CDR1 reads SGDLS; CDR2 reads YYNGEE. The CDR3 contains 15 residues. Written as DNA, the CDR3 is TGTGCCAGCAGCGTAGATCCGGGGGACCACAATGAGCAGTTCTTC. Translated, it gives CASSVDPGDHNEQFF.

The V and J genes are TRBV3-1 and TRBJ1-6, with a tentative D call TRBD1 (5 bases). V lost 6 bases, J lost 11 bases, and 11 bases lay in between. The CDR3 spans 12 residues. Per the germline V gene, CDR1 is LGHDT and CDR2 is YNNKEL (reference sequence). CDR3 region: CASSSQVAPLHF. CDR3 nucleotides: TGTGCCAGCAGTTCACAGGTCGCACCCCTCCACTTT. Drawing the rest from reference TRBV3-1 and TRBJ1-6, the complete variable domain is DTAVSQTPKYLVTQMGNDKSIKCEQNLGHDTMYWYKQDSKKFLKIMFSYNNKELIINETVPNRFSPKSPDKAHLNLHINSLELGDSAVYFCASSSQVAPLHFGNGTRLTVT.

The genes are TRBV5-6 and TRBJ1-1, with a possible D match to TRBD1 (5 bases). CDR1 and CDR2 (germline): SGHDT, YYEEEE. The CDR3 runs to 15 residues. V lost 4 bases and J 6 bases, leaving 19 bases between the germline ends. CDR3 sequence: CASSMGTGIDAEAFF. The CDR3 DNA sequence: TGTGCCAGCAGCATGGGGACGGGGATTGACGCTGAAGCTTTCTTT. The entire variable domain, with the rest obtained from reference TRBV5-6 and TRBJ1-1, is as follows: DAGVTQSPTHLIKTRGQQVTLRCSPKSGHDTVSWYQQALGQGPQFIFQYYEEEERQRGNFPDRFSGHQFPNYSSELNVNALLLGDSALYLCASSMGTGIDAEAFFGQGTRLTVV.

The rearrangement links TRBV24-1 to TRBJ2-3, with 10 bases lining up with TRBD2. CDR3 length equals 16 residues. V was clipped by 4 bases and J by 1 base; unmatched bases: 4. CDR1 KGHDR and CDR2 SFDVKD come from the germline V gene. In DNA, the CDR3 is TGTGCCACCAGTGACCGTAGCGGGGGGCGCACAGATACGCAGTATTTT. Amino acid sequence: CATSDRSGGRTDTQYF.

In this sample, this clonotype turned up a few times. The chain is built from TRBV10-3 and TRBJ2-5, with D maybe TRBD2 (6 bases). CDR1 ENHRY and CDR2 SYGVKD come from the germline V gene. V was clipped by 3 bases and J by 5 bases, with 16 bases between them. The CDR3 extends over 15 amino acids. The DNA for the CDR3 is TGTGCCATCAGTGATGACAGCGGCAGCGGGGAGACCCAGTACTTC. Its translation is CAISDDSGSGETQYF.

V gene TRBV12-3 or TRBV12-4 combines with J gene TRBJ2-3; TRBD2 aligns across 10 bases. The CDR3 extends over 16 amino acids. J gave up 6 bases and V 6 bases, and 12 bases lay outside the gene matches. The CDR3 reads CASSSPLLAGEDTQYF. The DNA for the CDR3 is TGTGCCAGCAGCTCACCCCTTCTAGCGGGGGAGGATACGCAGTATTTT.

V and J are TRBV4-1 and TRBJ2-3, with D uncertain. The germline V gene has CDR1 MGHRA and CDR2 YSYEKL. The V and J ends lost 8 bases and 2 bases respectively, with 11 bases between them. The CDR3 consists of 13 residues. CDR3 sequence (DNA): TGCGCCAGCTTGAGCTTTTACACAGATACGCAGTATTTT. Its protein product is CASLSFYTDTQYF.

The gene calls are TRBV27 and TRBJ1-2, with TRBD1 as a possible D gene (6 bases). The ends were cut back, 2 bases at V and 8 bases at J, with 21 bases in the middle. This CDR3 region has 16 residues. Per germline, CDR1 MNHEY and CDR2 SMNVEV (reference sequence). As DNA, the CDR3 is TGTGCCAGCAGTTTAGTTCCCCCGCGGGGGCCTCGGGGCTACACCTTC. As protein: CASSLVPPRGPRGYTF.

This clonotype was observed a few times. The J gene is TRBJ2-4, the V gene TRBV7-9, with 9 bases fitting TRBD2. V shed 2 bases and J 5 bases; nucleotides not matched to a gene: 4. This CDR3 comprises 15 residues. The germline V gene has CDR1 SEHNR and CDR2 FQNEAQ (reference sequence). The CDR3: CASSLLGGGENIQYF. The DNA for the CDR3 is TGTGCCAGCAGCTTATTGGGCGGGGGGGAAAACATTCAGTACTTC.

In this sample, this clonotype turned up a few times. The chain joins TRBV6-2 or TRBV6-3 to TRBJ2-5; D gene uncertain. With 1 base removed from V and 2 bases from J, the gap between germline ends came to 8 bases. Germline V gene sequence: CDR1 MNHEY, CDR2 SVGEGT. The CDR3 is 14 residues long. CDR3 sequence: CASSYYRDQETQYF. The CDR3 bases are TGTGCCAGCAGTTACTACAGAGATCAAGAGACCCAGTACTTC.

The table lists this clonotype with a few counts. The chain carries TRBV20-1 and TRBJ1-2; D remains unclear. From germline, CDR1 is DFQATT and CDR2 SNEGSKA (reference sequence). This CDR3 has 12 amino acids. V was pared by 6 bases and J by 5 bases, with 13 bases between. The CDR3 bases are TGCAGTGCCATAATGTATGGGTATGGCTACACCTTC. It is translated as CSAIMYGYGYTF.

The gene calls are TRBV3-1 and TRBJ2-1; TRBD2 aligns across 9 bases. J gave up 4 bases and V 4 bases, and 14 bases lay outside the gene matches. This CDR3 contains 18 residues. Germline values: CDR1 LGHDT, CDR2 YNNKEL (reference sequence). The CDR3 region is CASSPRILSGGPYNEQFF. In nucleotides, the CDR3 is TGTGCCAGCAGCCCAAGGATCCTAAGCGGGGGGCCGTACAATGAGCAGTTCTTC.

V is TRBV12-3 or TRBV12-4 and J is TRBJ1-2; D not certain. With 3 bases removed from V and 0 bases from J, the gap between germline ends came to 11 bases. The CDR3 length is 15 residues. The CDR3 region is CASSFDGSTNYGYTF. DNA of the CDR3: TGTGCCAGCAGTTTCGACGGATCTACTAACTATGGCTACACCTTC.

The gene calls are TRBV20-1 and TRBJ1-2; 10 bases are shared with TRBD1. This CDR3 region has 15 residues. The J segment lost 3 bases and the V segment lost 5 bases, leaving 9 bases of the junction unmatched. The germline V gene has CDR1 DFQATT and CDR2 SNEGSKA (reference sequence). CDR3 sequence: CSAPRQGAKDYGYTF. CDR3 DNA sequence: TGCAGTGCTCCACGACAGGGGGCTAAAGACTATGGCTACACCTTC.

As regards this clonotype: One end of the junction fails to match germline, which may point to a read error. CDR3 DNA: TGTGCTAGCTCACGAAATGAGGGGAGCTCTGGGGCCAACGTCCTGACTTTC. Translating gives CASSRNEGSSGANVLTF. This chain uses TRBV18 with TRBJ2-6; D possibly matches TRBD1 or TRBD2 (5 bases each). The CDR3 is 17 amino acids. Looked up from germline, CDR1 is KGHSH and CDR2 is LQKENI.

The chain is built from TRBV6-1 and TRBJ2-1; perhaps TRBD1 as D (6 bases). Trimming removed 6 bases from V and 15 bases from J, with 21 bases in between. Germline V lookup: CDR1 MNHNS, CDR2 SASEGT. CDR3 length equals 13 residues. The DNA for the CDR3 is TGTGCCAGCAGCCGTTCCTTTGGGCAGGGGTGGTTCTTC. The encoded protein is CASSRSFGQGWFF.

The chain combines TRBV3-1 with TRBJ1-2; D is unresolved. The CDR3 has 13 amino acids. V was shortened by 1 base and J by 6 bases, with 9 bases between the two germline ends. Germline-derived CDR1 and CDR2 are LGHDT and YNNKEL (reference sequence). Here the CDR3 reads CASSQVPRNGYTF. The CDR3 DNA reads as TGTGCCAGCAGCCAAGTCCCCAGGAATGGCTACACCTTC.